This T cell receptor beta chain emerged from a study of blood T cell repertoires in COVID-19. Germline assignment: CDR1 LNHDA and CDR2 SQIVND (reference sequence). The CDR3 totals 18 residues. Unmatched junction bases numbered 11, after V lost 6 bases and J lost 2 bases. Repertoires were generated with immunoSEQ multiplex PCR, while TCRdb's copy carries only in-frame clones and drops some. The repertoire holds 140,000 or so clones, with 65% to 85% as singletons. This receptor was obtained from a man aged 45 to 65 with active or convalescent COVID-19. J is TRBJ2-1 and V is TRBV19, with 12 bases identical to TRBD2. Source material: peripheral blood. The CDR3 nucleotides are TGTGCCAGTAGCTCTAGCGGGAGGGCCTTAGGGACCTACAATGAGCAGTTCTTC. It translates to CASSSSGRALGTYNEQFF.